The 14 T cell receptor beta chains below come from one sample, sequenced in a study of T cell clones after liver transplantation. Clones were read by immunoSEQ multiplex PCR, and TCRdb kept only the in-frame ones, dropping some. The sample contains 7,500 to 10,000 clones, 70% to 85% of which appear only once. The source material was CD8+ T cells from blood, sampled at the 22-month timepoint. Receptor source: a human patient who received a liver transplant. Some T cells could come from the graft donor.

The chain has TRBV19 and TRBJ1-5; TRBD1 aligns across 7 bases. Germline CDR1 is LNHDA and CDR2 is SQIVND (reference sequence). CDR3 length: 15 amino acids. The V and J ends lost 0 bases and 7 bases, in that order; junction bases with no gene match: 6. The CDR3: CASSIDGQGGQPQHF. Written as DNA, the CDR3 is TGTGCCAGTAGTATAGATGGCCAGGGGGGCCAGCCCCAGCATTTT.

DNA for the CDR3: TGTGCCAGCAGTTTGGGGGGGGTGGGGGGCTACACCTTC. Translating it yields CASSLGGVGGYTF. The chain joins TRBV27 to TRBJ1-2; D possibly corresponds to TRBD1 (5 bases). V lost 3 bases, J lost 8 bases, and 13 bases lay in between. The CDR3 sequence is 13 residues long. The germline V gene encodes CDR1 MNHEY and CDR2 SMNVEV (reference sequence).

The rearrangement uses TRBV4-1 and TRBJ2-2, with a tentative D call TRBD2 (5 bases). Between the trimmed V and J ends, which lost 5 bases and 5 bases, there was a span of 18 bases. Germline CDR1 is MGHRA and CDR2 is YSYEKL. The CDR3 is made up of 16 amino acids. The DNA of the CDR3 is TGCGCCAGCAGCTTCCACCAGGACGGCGGGACCGGGGAGCTGTTTTTT. The encoded protein is CASSFHQDGGTGELFF.

The chain couples TRBV5-1 to TRBJ2-7; D unclear. Germline loops: CDR1 SGHRS, CDR2 YFSETQ. The CDR3 length is 13 residues. Trimming pared 0 bases from V and 5 bases from J, leaving 9 bases between. The CDR3 protein is CASSLGGSHEQYF. The CDR3 DNA is TGCGCCAGCAGCTTGGGGGGTTCCCACGAGCAGTACTTC.

This chain connects TRBV7-8 to TRBJ2-3; D gene uncertain. The CDR3 has 17 amino acids. V gave up 0 bases and J gave up 2 bases, with 15 bases separating them. CDR1 is SGHVS, CDR2 FQNEAQ, per germline. For the CDR3, the DNA is TGTGCCAGCAGCTTAGCGCGGAGACTTAGACCCACAGATACGCAGTATTTT. Residues: CASSLARRLRPTDTQYF.

V and J are TRBV9 and TRBJ2-1, with TRBD2 identical over 10 bases. J lost 8 bases, V lost 4 bases, and 18 bases had no gene match. This CDR3 comprises 18 residues. Germline V lookup: CDR1 SGDLS, CDR2 YYNGEE. The CDR3 here is CASSYEVSRAGGTDEQFF. The CDR3 DNA reads TGTGCCAGCAGCTACGAAGTTAGTCGAGCGGGGGGGACGGATGAGCAGTTCTTC.

The chain is built from TRBV19 and TRBJ2-7; D gene uncertain. The length of the CDR3 is 13 residues. Trimming took off 1 base at V and 5 bases at J, with 9 bases between the two ends. Germline assignment: CDR1 LNHDA and CDR2 SQIVND (reference sequence). The CDR3, as DNA: TGTGCCAGTAGTATAGTAAGCGCCAACGAGCAGTACTTC. This gives the protein CASSIVSANEQYF. Combining the CDR3 with reference TRBV19 and TRBJ2-7 gives the whole variable domain DGGITQSPKYLFRKEGQNVTLSCEQNLNHDAMYWYRQDPGQGLRLIYYSQIVNDFQKGDIAEGYSVSREKKESFPLTVTSAQKNPTAFYLCASSIVSANEQYFGPGTRLTVT.

This rearrangement joins TRBV7-9 to TRBJ1-5; unclear D gene. Looked up from germline, CDR1 is SEHNR and CDR2 is FQNEAQ (reference sequence). Trimming pared 4 bases from V and 0 bases from J, leaving 10 bases between. There are 15 residues in the CDR3. The CDR3 loop reads CASSSDGDSNQPQHF. The CDR3 DNA reads as TGTGCCAGCAGCTCGGACGGTGATAGCAATCAGCCCCAGCATTTT.

This clone was counted only a few times. This chain joins TRBV5-4 and TRBJ2-3; 8 bases match TRBD2. The CDR3 is 16 residues long. CDR1 is SGHNT, CDR2 YYREEE, per germline (reference sequence). J was trimmed by 3 bases and V by 0 bases; bases with no gene match: 6. CDR3 DNA sequence: TGTGCCAGCAGCTTGGCCTCGGTAGCGGGAACAGATACGCAGTATTTT. It is translated as CASSLASVAGTDTQYF.

The chain uses TRBV5-5 and TRBJ2-5, with D unclear. Germline loops: CDR1 SGHKS, CDR2 YYEKEE (reference sequence). Trimming shortened V by 7 bases and J by 1 base, and 17 bases separated the two germline ends. The CDR3 extends over 15 amino acids. The CDR3: CASEVPQATQETQYF. In DNA, the CDR3 is TGTGCCAGCGAGGTCCCCCAGGCCACCCAAGAGACCCAGTACTTC.

V gene TRBV5-1 combines with J gene TRBJ2-7; D is unresolved. The V gene's germline CDR1 is SGHRS and CDR2 YFSETQ. The CDR3 is 14 amino acids. Trimming shortened V by 4 bases and J by 5 bases, and 16 bases separated the two germline ends. DNA of the CDR3: TGCGCCAGCAGCCCCCGTATTTCGAACGACGAGCAGTACTTC. It yields the protein CASSPRISNDEQYF.

The chain links TRBV14 to TRBJ1-1, with a weak D call TRBD1 (5 bases). In germline, CDR1 is SGHDN, CDR2 FVKESK. The CDR3 length is 18 residues. The V end lost 5 bases, the J end lost 0 bases, and 22 bases lay between the germline ends. The CDR3 reads CASSGRDSRGDMNTEAFF. In DNA, the CDR3 is TGTGCCAGCAGCGGGCGGGACTCCCGAGGGGATATGAACACTGAAGCTTTCTTT.

Regarding this clone: The sample has other DNA sequences that encode this CDR3 too. The J gene is TRBJ2-3, the V gene TRBV9, with 7 bases identical to TRBD2. This CDR3 has 17 residues. The V gene end was trimmed by 3 bases and the J gene end by 3 bases; junction bases not matched to a gene: 13. In germline, CDR1 is SGDLS, CDR2 YYNGEE. The DNA for the CDR3 is TGTGCCAGCAGCGCGGAGGGAGGGTGGGGGGGAACAGATACGCAGTATTTT. Translated, it gives CASSAEGGWGGTDTQYF.

The rearrangement joins TRBV28 to TRBJ2-2, with 8 positions matching TRBD1. The CDR3 covers 16 residues. Germline CDR1 reads MDHEN; CDR2 reads SYDVKM. Trimming at V came to 3 bases and at J to 1 base, leaving 4 bases not matched to a gene. CDR3 protein: CASSLADRENTGELFF. Here the CDR3 DNA reads TGTGCCAGCAGTTTGGCGGACAGGGAGAACACCGGGGAGCTGTTTTTT.